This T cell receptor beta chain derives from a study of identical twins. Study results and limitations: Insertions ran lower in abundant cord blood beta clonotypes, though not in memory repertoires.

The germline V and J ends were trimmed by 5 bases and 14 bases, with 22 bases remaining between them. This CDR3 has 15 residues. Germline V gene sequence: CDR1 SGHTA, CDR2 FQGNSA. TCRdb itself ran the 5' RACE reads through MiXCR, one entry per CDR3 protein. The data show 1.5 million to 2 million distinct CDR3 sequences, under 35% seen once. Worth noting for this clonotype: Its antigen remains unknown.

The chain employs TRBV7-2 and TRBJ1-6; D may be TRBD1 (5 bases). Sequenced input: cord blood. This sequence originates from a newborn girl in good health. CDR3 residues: CASSPGRRTVITLHF. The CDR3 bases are TGTGCCAGCAGCCCGGGACGGCGGACTGTTATCACCCTCCACTTT. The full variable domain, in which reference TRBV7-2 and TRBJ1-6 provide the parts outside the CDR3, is GAGVSQSPSNKVTEKGKDVELRCDPISGHTALYWYRQSLGQGLEFLIYFQGNSAPDKSGLPSDRFSAERTGGSVSTLTIQRTQQEDSAVYLCASSPGRRTVITLHFGNGTRLTVT.